The 14 T cell receptor beta chains below were found in one sample sequenced in a study of glioma-infiltrating T cells. Amplification of TCR alpha and beta CDR3 regions from RNA used iRepertoire nested multiplex PCR. TCRdb reanalysed the multiplex PCR reads using MiXCR and keeps one entry per CDR3 protein. The sample lists about 410,000 distinct CDR3 sequences, around 38% occurring once. The sample taken for sequencing was glioma tissue, nonneoplastic brain tissue, or PBMCs (not recorded which). All receptors derive from a human donor with low-grade glioma or glioblastoma, undergoing nonglioma brain surgery, or in good health (not recorded which).

This clonotype was counted at least ten times. J is TRBJ2-3 and V is TRBV4-3, with D perhaps TRBD2 (5 bases). This CDR3 region has 16 residues. Deletions cut 0 bases from V and 5 bases from J, with 15 bases between. Germline CDR1 LGHNA, CDR2 YSLEER. The CDR3 sequence is CASSQDSFSAGDTQYF. The CDR3 region has the DNA TGCGCCAGCAGCCAAGATAGCTTCTCCGCGGGAGATACGCAGTATTTT.

There are a few counts of this clonotype. The chain joins TRBV3-1 to TRBJ1-2; D is ambiguous. The V gene's germline CDR1 is LGHDT and CDR2 YNNKEL (reference sequence). Trimming pared 3 bases from V and 8 bases from J, leaving 10 bases between. The CDR3 extends over 12 amino acids. The CDR3 spells CASSHEGRGYTF. In DNA, the CDR3 is TGTGCCAGCAGCCATGAAGGACGCGGCTACACCTTC.

This chain uses TRBV28 with TRBJ1-1; 8 nucleotides align to TRBD1. V dropped 2 bases and J dropped 4; count of bases not matched to a gene: 9. The CDR3 extends over 16 amino acids. Per germline, CDR1 MDHEN and CDR2 SYDVKM. Written as DNA, the CDR3 is TGTGCCAGCAGTTTAGGAGCAGGGGGCGCTCGCACTGAAGCTTTCTTT. This translates into CASSLGAGGARTEAFF.

This clonotype was observed a few times. The genes are TRBV5-1 and TRBJ1-1, with 7 bases fitting TRBD1. V lost 4 bases, J lost 4 bases, and 10 bases stayed unmatched. The CDR3 is 15 amino acids. CDR1 and CDR2 from the germline V gene are SGHRS and YFSETQ. CDR3 sequence reads: CASSLRTGLPTEAFF. In nucleotides, the CDR3 is TGCGCCAGCAGCCTCCGGACAGGCTTACCCACTGAAGCTTTCTTT.

This clonotype was found a few times. The CDR3 nucleotides read TGCGCCAGCAGCCACCAAGCGGGAGAAGCAGATACGCAGTATTTT. As protein: CASSHQAGEADTQYF. The gene calls are TRBV4-1 and TRBJ2-3; 8 bases are a match to TRBD2. This CDR3 spans 15 amino acids. Per germline, CDR1 MGHRA and CDR2 YSYEKL. With 3 bases clipped from V and 4 bases from J, the junction kept 6 bases outside the gene matches.

This clonotype has more than one count but fewer than ten. The genes are TRBV27 and TRBJ2-1; TRBD1 is a possible D gene (5 bases). Per germline, CDR1 MNHEY and CDR2 SMNVEV (reference sequence). The CDR3 sequence is 16 residues long. Trimming removed 4 bases from V and 4 bases from J, with 17 bases in between. For the CDR3, the DNA is TGTGCCAGCAGTTCCTACAGGAGTTATAAGTACAATGAGCAGTTCTTC. Its protein is CASSSYRSYKYNEQFF.

This clonotype was seen many times. The V call is TRBV15, the J call TRBJ2-1; no firm D call. CDR1 is LNHNV and CDR2 is YYDKDF in the germline V gene (reference sequence). The CDR3 has 15 amino acids. V lost 2 bases to trimming and J lost 2 bases, with 10 bases between them. Here the CDR3 DNA reads TGTGCCACCAGCAGACCATTCGGCACCTACAATGAGCAGTTCTTC. Protein: CATSRPFGTYNEQFF.

This clonotype was seen more than once but under ten times. This chain joins TRBV4-1 and TRBJ2-7; a weak D match, TRBD2 (6 bases). V lost 4 bases and J lost 4, with 20 bases in between. Germline loops: CDR1 MGHRA, CDR2 YSYEKL. This CDR3 is 16 amino acids long. CDR3 coding DNA: TGCGCCAGCAGCCCCCACTTTGGGGACTCCCTATACGAGCAGTACTTC. It codes for CASSPHFGDSLYEQYF.

The chain links TRBV7-9 to TRBJ2-7; 10 bases are shared with TRBD2. With V trimmed by 2 bases and J by 3 bases, 7 bases remained unmatched. The CDR3 runs to 16 residues. Germline values: CDR1 SEHNR, CDR2 FQNEAQ (reference sequence). CDR3 in amino acids: CASSLTGGLADYEQYF. The CDR3 DNA reads as TGTGCCAGCAGCTTAACTGGAGGACTAGCGGACTACGAGCAGTACTTC.

This clonotype was seen at least ten times. V is TRBV6-2 or TRBV6-3 and J is TRBJ1-3; 7 nucleotides line up with TRBD1. There are 16 residues in the CDR3. The V segment lost 6 bases and the J segment 0 bases; nucleotides outside the gene matches: 8. Germline loops: CDR1 MNHEY, CDR2 SVGEGT. The CDR3 nucleotides read TGTGCCAGCAGCTGGGGACAGCCCTTCTCTGGAAACACCATATATTTT. This encodes CASSWGQPFSGNTIYF.

This chain uses TRBV12-3 or TRBV12-4 with TRBJ2-1; 9 nucleotides line up with TRBD2. The V and J ends lost 6 bases and 6 bases, in that order; junction bases with no gene match: 12. The CDR3 is 16 amino acids. The CDR3 spells CASSPAGGRARNEQFF. CDR3 bases: TGTGCCAGCAGCCCCGCCGGCGGGAGGGCACGCAATGAGCAGTTCTTC.

The CDR3 nucleotides read TGCAGTGCTAGAGATGAGGCTAGCGGGAGGGCCAGGGATGAGCAGTTCTTC. It codes for CSARDEASGRARDEQFF. The genes are TRBV20-1 and TRBJ2-1, with TRBD2 matching 12 bases. The ends lost 0 bases at V and 8 bases at J; junction bases unmatched: 11. There are 17 residues in the CDR3. The germline CDR1 and CDR2 sequences are DFQATT and SNEGSKA (reference sequence).

This clonotype has more than one count but fewer than ten. This chain links TRBV10-3 with TRBJ1-1, with a possible D match to TRBD1 (6 bases). Germline V gives CDR1 ENHRY, CDR2 SYGVKD. The CDR3 extends over 14 amino acids. V was cut by 8 bases and J by 0 bases, with 13 bases left in between. The CDR3 DNA follows: TGTGCCATCCGGGGGCCGGGGGTGAACACTGAAGCTTTCTTT. This encodes CAIRGPGVNTEAFF.

The V gene is TRBV6-6, the J gene TRBJ2-3; D not resolved. The V and J ends lost 2 bases and 4 bases respectively, with 10 bases between them. The CDR3 loop spans 14 amino acids. Germline V gene lookup returns CDR1 MNHNY and CDR2 SVGAGI (reference sequence). The CDR3 loop reads CASSYPFRADTQYF. Written as DNA, the CDR3 is TGTGCCAGCAGTTACCCTTTTAGGGCAGATACGCAGTATTTT.